This T cell receptor beta chain was found in a study of shared clonotypes between healthy human individuals. Study context: CD4 naive and memory got three plates each, CD8 naive two, CD8 memory one. Findings of the study overall: Relative to memory subsets, naive subsets generally showed larger estimated richness.

As regards this clone: Its target is unknown.

The germline V gene has CDR1 SGHTA and CDR2 FQGNSA. This CDR3 region has 16 residues. Trimming took 5 bases from V and 0 from J, leaving 17 bases between them. It was across several immunoSEQ plates that each subset's genomic DNA was evenly split. Authors' methods: ImmunoSEQ sequences covered only the junction and lacked quality scores; filtering therefore differed. The data were produced by immunoSEQ multiplex PCR, yet TCRdb's version contains in-frame clones alone and is incomplete. D and trimming come from the DNA, and the V and J calls and clone size come from that table. The sample consists of about 820,000 clones, around 93% of them appearing once. Positive CCR7 selection of CD45RO-negative cells yielded the naive CD8 cells, and terminally differentiated effector memory CD45RA+ cells were excluded.

The sequencing sample was made of naive CD8+ T cells sorted from blood. The chain combines TRBV7-2 with TRBJ2-7; tentatively, D is TRBD1 (6 bases). This clonotype was obtained from a man aged 30-40 years in good health. CDR3 sequence reads: CASSPLDSRSSYEQYF. CDR3 nucleotides: TGTGCCAGCAGCCCCCTGGACAGCCGAAGCTCCTACGAGCAGTACTTC.